This T cell receptor beta chain comes out of a study of blood T cells in healthy people across ages (dated by TCRdb to between 2014 and 2017). For the wider study: In model experiments, template switching captured roughly one uniquely barcoded TCR beta cDNA molecule for every two T cells. Age-related changes in TCR beta repertoire diversity were measured in the study by deep sequencing normalized with unique cDNA molecular identifiers. The study analyzed two additional independent replicas of 1 million unique cDNA reads from the same blood draw for two donors, one aged 18 to 30 and one aged 80 or older. Four age groups were formed from the donors: young (average approximately 16 years), middle-aged (approximately 40), aged (roughly 58) and long-lived (about 80). To avoid experimental bias, donors of different ages were randomly spread across the sequencing lanes. What the work shows at the level of the full study, not this receptor alone: As age increased, observed TCR beta diversity per million T cells dropped in a roughly linear way, and a significant reduction was already evident by age 40. Donor CMV infection status was unknown, potentially confounding age-related changes in expanded clonotypes. Estimates of total diversity based on one million sequenced T cells were considered lower bounds and underestimates. Compared with the aged group, the long-lived group had more naive CD4+ T cells, fewer expanded clones and increased TCR diversity, a pattern suggesting age selection. The percentage of naive T cells measured by flow cytometry correlated strongly with observed TCR beta diversity. Conclusive comparison of naive and antigen-experienced compartments was prevented by the profiling of bulk unsorted PBMCs.

Turning to this clonotype: What antigen it recognizes has not been identified. No base-level quality is on record; no much larger clone is a single base apart.

Donors were a few dozen systemically healthy Caucasian individuals from Russia aged roughly 6 to 95 years. Around 10 milliliters of peripheral blood were collected from each donor into EDTA-treated Vacutainer tubes. PBMCs were isolated by Ficoll-Paque density-gradient centrifugation, with at least 7 million obtained per sample. Trizol reagent was used to extract total RNA from the PBMCs, yielding at least 5.5 micrograms per sample. The percentages of naive CD45RAhigh/CD27high T cells were determined by flow cytometry on a PBMC aliquot from every donor. Receptor amplification or capture employed 5' RACE. The sequencing machine was an Illumina HiSeq 2500. A second PCR of roughly 6 to 11 cycles was run with a J-beta primer mix and a sample-barcoded 5' primer. Each TCR beta cDNA molecule received a unique molecular identifier from a template-switch 5' adaptor carrying 12 random nucleotides. Each sample yielded at least 3 million CDR3-containing paired-end reads. First-strand cDNA was synthesized from all RNA with the Mint cDNA synthesis kit, primed by a TRBC-specific oligonucleotide. After uracil-DNA glycosylase treatment, a first 18-cycle PCR used universal primers M1SS and BC2_uni_R on all cDNA. Regarding the original processing steps: For normalization, 1 million high-quality reads were randomly selected from each sample, with every read carrying a distinct molecular identifier. Reads sharing molecular identifiers were discarded rather than binned into consensus sequences. MiTCR, with a Q25 quality threshold and the strictest error-elimination algorithm, was used for CDR3 identification, clonotype clustering and error correction. Lower-bound total TCR beta diversity was estimated with a nonparametric unseen species model using Euler transformation. The raw public reads went through TCRdb reprocessing: fastp at Q25, MiXCR clone calling, in-frame beta chains kept. Rows are combined by CDR3 protein, so each entry shows the most common genes and DNA. These V and J calls are TCRdb output, not the study's own analysis. The sample includes about 1.1 million distinct CDR3 sequences, with about two fifths observed a single time. Over 10% of the sample lies in the top ten.

This clonotype was obtained from a man between 18 and 29 years old in good health. The sequencing sample was made of blood.

CDR3 sequence: CASSVGRKNTEAFF. Here is the DNA: TGTGCCAGCAGCGTAGGACGGAAGAACACTGAAGCTTTCTTT. The receptor chain draws on TRBV9 and TRBJ1-1; too little of a D gene remains to name it. V lost 0 bases and J lost 1 base; the stretch between them is 7 bases long. Per the germline V gene, SGDLS is the CDR1 and YYNGEE is the CDR2. Inclusive of the bounding cysteine and phenylalanine, the CDR3 is 14 residues long. The retained sequence is limited to the CDR3, 42 bases, with the frame set at the first base.